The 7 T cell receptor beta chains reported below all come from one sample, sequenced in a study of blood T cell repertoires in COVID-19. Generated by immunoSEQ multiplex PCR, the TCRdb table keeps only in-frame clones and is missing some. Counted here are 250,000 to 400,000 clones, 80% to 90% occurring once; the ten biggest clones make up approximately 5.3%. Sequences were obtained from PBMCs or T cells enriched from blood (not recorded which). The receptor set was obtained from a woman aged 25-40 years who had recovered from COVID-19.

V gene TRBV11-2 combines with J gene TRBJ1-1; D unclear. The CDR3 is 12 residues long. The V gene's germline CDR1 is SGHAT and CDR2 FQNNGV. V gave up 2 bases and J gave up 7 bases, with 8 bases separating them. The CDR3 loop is CASSLHPSEAFF. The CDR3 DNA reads TGTGCCAGCAGCTTACATCCCAGTGAAGCTTTCTTT.

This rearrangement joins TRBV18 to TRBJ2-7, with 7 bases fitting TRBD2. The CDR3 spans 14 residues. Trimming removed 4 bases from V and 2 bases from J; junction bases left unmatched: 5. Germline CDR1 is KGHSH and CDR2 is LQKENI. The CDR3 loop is CASSRTGGPYEQYF. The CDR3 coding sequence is TGTGCCAGCTCACGAACGGGGGGACCCTACGAGCAGTACTTC.

The CDR3 DNA is TGTGCCATATATTACCCAGGGGCCGTGCTCGAGACCCAGTACTTC. This codes for CAIYYPGAVLETQYF. This rearrangement joins TRBV6-5 to TRBJ2-5, with a tentative D call TRBD1 (6 bases). This CDR3 is built from 15 residues. Germline V lookup: CDR1 MNHEY, CDR2 SVGAGI. V lost 10 bases and J lost 5, with 23 bases in between.

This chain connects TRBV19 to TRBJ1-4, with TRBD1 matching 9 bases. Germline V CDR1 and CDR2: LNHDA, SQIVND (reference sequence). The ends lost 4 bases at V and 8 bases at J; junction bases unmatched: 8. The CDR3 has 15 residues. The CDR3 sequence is CASSTPGQGGEKLFF. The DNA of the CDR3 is TGTGCCAGTAGTACACCGGGACAGGGTGGAGAAAAACTGTTTTTT.

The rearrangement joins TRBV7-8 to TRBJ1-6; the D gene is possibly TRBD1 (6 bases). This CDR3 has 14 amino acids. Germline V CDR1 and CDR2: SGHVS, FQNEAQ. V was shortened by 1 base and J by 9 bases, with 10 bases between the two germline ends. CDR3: CASSLDTGSSPLHF. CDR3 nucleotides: TGTGCCAGCAGCTTAGACACAGGGAGTTCACCCCTCCACTTT.

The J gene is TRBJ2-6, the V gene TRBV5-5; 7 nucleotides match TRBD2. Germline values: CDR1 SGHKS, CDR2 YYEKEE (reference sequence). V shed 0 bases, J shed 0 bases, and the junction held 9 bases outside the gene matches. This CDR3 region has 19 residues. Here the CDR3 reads CASSLVAASGYSGANVLTF. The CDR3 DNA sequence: TGTGCCAGCAGCTTGGTAGCTGCTAGCGGATACTCTGGGGCCAACGTCCTGACTTTC.

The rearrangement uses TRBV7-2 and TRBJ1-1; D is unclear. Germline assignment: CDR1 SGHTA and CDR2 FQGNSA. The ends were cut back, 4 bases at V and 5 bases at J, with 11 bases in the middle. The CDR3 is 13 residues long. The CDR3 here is CASSSWAGTEAFF. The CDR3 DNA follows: TGTGCCAGCAGCTCGTGGGCGGGAACTGAAGCTTTCTTT.